The 2 T cell receptor beta chains reported below all come from one sample, sequenced in a study of CD8+ T cells in alopecia areata. RNA extraction and reverse transcription yielded cDNA as sequencing template. Sequenced by immunoSEQ multiplex PCR; TCRdb stores in-frame clones only, minus some. The profile shows 75,000 to 100,000 clones, 35% to 50% of them singletons. Sample: CD4+ T cells sorted from blood. These receptors were taken from a human donor with alopecia areata.

The J gene is TRBJ2-7, the V gene TRBV30; 10 nucleotides line up with TRBD1. CDR1 is GTSNPN and CDR2 is SVGIG in the germline V gene (reference sequence). This CDR3 has 13 residues. Trimming removed 7 bases from V and 6 bases from J; junction bases left unmatched: 9. The CDR3 sequence: CASVRDRGLEQYF. The CDR3 DNA follows: TGTGCCTCGGTTCGAGACAGGGGGCTCGAGCAGTACTTC.

A single count supports this clone. This rearrangement joins TRBV7-3 to TRBJ2-2; TRBD1 matches at 7 bases. The J segment lost 6 bases and the V segment lost 4 bases, leaving 5 bases of the junction unmatched. Germline V lookup: CDR1 SGHTA, CDR2 FQGTGA. CDR3 length: 14 residues. The CDR3 reads CASSSTRGSGELFF. Here the CDR3 DNA reads TGTGCCAGCAGCTCAACCAGGGGGTCCGGGGAGCTGTTTTTT.